These 5 T cell receptor beta chains were sequenced from one sample in a study of cytomegalovirus exposure and HLA in healthy donors. TCRdb keeps only in-frame clones here, not all; method: immunoSEQ multiplex PCR. The sample lists 250,000 to 400,000 clones; 88% were seen once. The sequencing input was PBMCs. The receptors were sampled from a man younger than 45 in good health and CMV-seronegative.

The rearrangement uses TRBV7-9 and TRBJ2-1; weak D call: TRBD1 (6 bases). Trimming left V 4 bases short and J 8 bases short, with 15 bases between. Germline CDR1 reads SEHNR; CDR2 reads FQNEAQ (reference sequence). The CDR3 covers 14 residues. The CDR3 DNA reads TGTGCCAGCAGCTCGCAGGGGAATAATGATGAGCAGTTCTTC. Translation gives CASSSQGNNDEQFF.

CDR3 residues: CASSWGTSSYEQYF. The CDR3 nucleotides read TGTGCCAGCAGCTGGGGCACGAGCTCCTACGAGCAGTACTTC. The V and J genes are TRBV11-2 and TRBJ2-7; maybe TRBD1 (5 bases). The CDR3 runs 14 residues. Looked up from germline, CDR1 is SGHAT and CDR2 is FQNNGV. The V end lost 4 bases, the J end lost 0 bases, and 10 bases lay between the germline ends.

V is TRBV29-1 and J is TRBJ2-1, with 8 bases fitting TRBD2. The CDR3 extends over 13 amino acids. The germline V gene has CDR1 SQVTM and CDR2 ANQGSEA. The trim removed 5 bases at V and 7 bases at J, leaving 7 bases unmatched. This CDR3 is CSVFGQRGNEQFF. CDR3 nucleotide sequence: TGCAGCGTTTTCGGACAGCGGGGGAATGAGCAGTTCTTC.

The chain couples TRBV11-2 to TRBJ2-7, with 8 bases fitting TRBD1. The V gene end was trimmed by 2 bases and the J gene end by 1 base; junction bases not matched to a gene: 10. There are 17 residues in the CDR3. Germline V gene sequence: CDR1 SGHAT, CDR2 FQNNGV. CDR3: CASSLWGPRQGSYEQYF. CDR3 DNA: TGTGCCAGCAGCTTATGGGGGCCGAGACAGGGGTCCTACGAGCAGTACTTC.

This chain links TRBV12-2 with TRBJ1-1; TRBD1, the table's D call, lacks a check against the DNA. TRBV12-2 is termed a pseudogene. This CDR3 has 16 amino acids. The CDR3 sequence is CASRLAFPDRAYEAFF. CDR3 bases: TGTGCAAGTCGCTTAGCCTTCCCGGACAGGGCTTATGAAGCTTTCTTT.